Listed below are T cell receptor beta chains from one sample, sequenced in a study of cytomegalovirus exposure and HLA in healthy donors. Method: immunoSEQ multiplex PCR; TCRdb's copy keeps in-frame clones and lacks some. The data contain more than 140,000 clones, almost 80% of them singletons. The sequenced sample consisted of PBMCs. These receptors originate from a male donor in good health and CMV-seronegative. CDR3s include the opening cysteine and the closing phenylalanine or tryptophan. D genes are given only for firm matches. Expanded clones get a size class; other rows say once, few or many, or leave the size out.

D | size | J | V | CDR3 | DNA
- | - | TRBJ1-2 | TRBV15 | CATSRDQAGYGYTF | TGTGCCACCAGCAGAGACCAGGCAGGCTATGGCTACACCTTC
TRBD1 | - | TRBJ2-1 | TRBV27 | CASSSLSGGPTGEFF | TGTGCCAGCAGTTCTTTGTCCGGTGGTCCAACAGGGGAGTTCTTC
TRBD1 | - | TRBJ2-4 | TRBV27 | CASSSKFRPTGVENIQYF | TGTGCCAGCAGTTCCAAATTCAGGCCTACAGGGGTCGAGAACATTCAGTACTTC
TRBD1 | - | TRBJ2-1 | TRBV11-3 | CASSGRQGAWTEQFF | TGTGCCAGCAGCGGACGACAGGGGGCATGGACTGAGCAGTTCTTC
- | - | TRBJ1-2 | TRBV20-1 | CSARDAQGGPF | TGCAGTGCTAGAGATGCGCAGGGTGGGCCCTTC
TRBD1 | - | TRBJ2-5 | TRBV13 | CASSSRKRGRETQYF | TGTGCCAGCAGCTCTAGGAAGAGGGGGCGAGAGACCCAGTACTTC
- | few | TRBJ1-1 | TRBV27 | CASSLQGDTEAFF | TGTGCCAGCAGTTTACAAGGGGACACTGAAGCTTTCTTT
- | - | TRBJ1-5 | TRBV7-2 | CASSSAGPGSQPQHF | TGTGCCAGCAGCTCGGCGGGTCCCGGGTCCCAGCCCCAGCATTTT
TRBD1 | - | TRBJ1-2 | TRBV18 | CASSWELTGDGYTF | TGTGCCAGCTCTTGGGAGTTGACAGGGGATGGCTACACCTTC
TRBD2 | - | TRBJ2-5 | TRBV5-1 | CASSKGDVAGGWETQYF | TGCGCCAGCAGCAAAGGCGATGTAGCGGGAGGCTGGGAGACCCAGTACTTC
TRBD2 | - | TRBJ2-2 | TRBV19 | CASTTLSLGEGTNTGELFF | TGTGCCAGTACCACTTTATCTTTGGGGGAGGGAACGAACACCGGGGAGCTGTTTTTT
TRBD1 | - | TRBJ1-1 | TRBV11-2 | CASSRQGQGNTEAFF | TGTGCCAGCAGCCGCCAGGGACAGGGAAACACTGAAGCTTTCTTT
- | - | TRBJ1-5 | TRBV7-2 | CASERAGVYQPQHF | TGTGCCAGCGAGAGGGCAGGGGTTTATCAGCCCCAGCATTTT
- | - | TRBJ1-5 | TRBV7-9 | CSSSLADRPQHF | TGTTCCAGCAGCTTGGCCGATCGGCCCCAGCATTTT
TRBD2 | - | TRBJ2-1 | TRBV9 | CASSVARGLAEYNEQFF | TGTGCCAGCAGCGTAGCTCGGGGACTAGCGGAGTACAATGAGCAGTTCTTC
- | - | TRBJ1-2 | TRBV6-5 | CASTSWEDGYGYTF | TGTGCCAGCACCTCCTGGGAGGACGGCTATGGCTACACCTTC
- | - | TRBJ1-4 | TRBV28 | CASSFSSTNEKLFF | TGTGCCAGCAGTTTTAGTTCAACTAATGAAAAACTGTTTTTT
- | - | TRBJ2-7 | TRBV25-1 | CASSEAGTYEQYF | TGTGCCAGCAGTGAGGCAGGGACCTACGAGCAGTACTTC
TRBD1 | - | TRBJ1-4 | TRBV7-8 | CASSPRTGGWEKLFF | TGTGCCAGCAGCCCCAGGACAGGGGGATGGGAAAAACTGTTTTTT
- | - | TRBJ1-1 | TRBV12-5 | CASGLVRGAFF | TGTGCTAGTGGTTTGGTACGGGGAGCTTTCTTT